This T cell receptor beta chain is drawn from a study of tumor-infiltrating lymphocytes in oesophageal squamous cell carcinoma. Using its own MiXCR run on the PCR reads, TCRdb lists one record per CDR3 protein. The profile covers about 21,000 distinct CDR3 sequences, with around two fifths appearing a single time and approximately 38% taken by the ten largest. The CDR3 loop spans 15 amino acids. Looked up from germline, CDR1 is LNHNV and CDR2 is YYDKDF (reference sequence). This clonotype has more than one count but fewer than ten. The TCR was taken from a male donor with esophageal squamous cell carcinoma. V usage is TRBV15 and J usage is TRBJ2-5; 7 bases line up with TRBD1. Gene TRBJ2-7 matches the end of the DNA better, so the J call may be wrong. Sequenced input: esophageal tumor tissue. CDR3 residues: CATSRVAGQAYEQYF. In nucleotides, the CDR3 is TGTGCCACCAGCAGAGTCGCTGGACAGGCCTACGAGCAGTACTTC.